The subject of this entry is one T cell receptor (beta chain). Repertoires were generated with immunoSEQ multiplex PCR, while TCRdb's copy carries only in-frame clones and drops some. The data hold about 68,000 clones, with around three quarters observed a single time. This entry comes from a study of blood T cell repertoires in COVID-19. Study overall: The study drew acute and convalescent COVID-19 samples from the United States, Italy and Spain. The analysed material was cDNA or gDNA that came from T cells, B-cell-depleted T cells, or PBMCs.

Germline V CDR1 and CDR2: PRHDT, FYEKMQ (reference sequence). This CDR3 spans 17 amino acids. Trimming took 5 bases from V and 8 from J; bases not matched to a gene: 13. The rearrangement links TRBV13 to TRBJ2-1, with 12 bases matching TRBD2. The source material was peripheral blood. The TCR comes from a human donor in a cohort sampled during active COVID-19. The CDR3 sequence: CASSIGGSSGRAYEQFF. As DNA, the CDR3 is TGTGCCAGCAGCATTGGGGGGTCTAGCGGGAGGGCCTATGAGCAGTTCTTC.